These 22 T cell receptor beta chains were sequenced from one sample in a study of human T cells and chemical hapten exposure. MiXCR was run by TCRdb on the RACE reads, yielding one entry per CDR3 protein. This table has about 80,000 distinct CDR3 sequences, around 13% appearing once. Time point given: pre-sensitization, week 0. The treatment denotes: therapeutic diphenylcyclopropenone sensitization with weekly scalp DPC. Sequencing was performed on whole blood, taken in connection with sensitization to the hapten diphenylcyclopropenone (DPC). These receptors came from a woman aged 50 to 60 with alopecia areata. Some clones in this sample may be carry-over from other donors' samples.

This clonotype was counted a few times. The chain joins TRBV6-6 to TRBJ2-3; 14 nucleotides agree with TRBD2. The CDR3 contains 17 residues. V trimming: 4 bases; J trimming: 3 bases; junction bases outside the gene matches: 6. The germline CDR1 and CDR2 sequences are MNHNY and SVGAGI (reference sequence). CDR3 DNA: TGTGCCAGCAGTTTCGGACTAGCGGGAGGTACTACAGATACGCAGTATTTT. As protein: CASSFGLAGGTTDTQYF.

The CDR3 DNA is TGCAGTGCTCCCGGGACCGTCTCTGGGGCCAACGTCCTGACTTTC. It translates to CSAPGTVSGANVLTF. V usage is TRBV20-1 and J usage is TRBJ2-6; perhaps D is TRBD1 or TRBD2 (5 bases each). From germline, CDR1 is DFQATT and CDR2 SNEGSKA (reference sequence). There are 15 residues in the CDR3. The V gene lost 5 bases and the J gene lost 0 bases, with 11 bases spanning the gap.

This clonotype was picked up a small number of times. The V gene is TRBV28, the J gene TRBJ2-5; TRBD1 aligns across 9 bases. Germline assignment: CDR1 MDHEN and CDR2 SYDVKM. Trimming cost V 8 bases and J 5 bases; bases outside gene matches: 9. The CDR3 spans 14 residues. CDR3 DNA: TGTGCCAGCCCAGACAGGGGGGTTGAGGAGACCCAGTACTTC. Translating it yields CASPDRGVEETQYF.

This clonotype came up a few times. This chain joins TRBV20-1 and TRBJ1-1; TRBD1 aligns across 7 bases. CDR3 length: 14 amino acids. The trim removed 4 bases at V and 4 bases at J, leaving 9 bases unmatched. Germline V gene data show CDR1 as DFQATT and CDR2 as SNEGSKA (reference sequence). The CDR3 protein is CSATSTTGRTEAFF. The CDR3 DNA sequence: TGCAGTGCTACTTCCACGACAGGGCGCACTGAAGCTTTCTTT.

The CDR3 region is CASRARGRLDEQYF. The CDR3 DNA reads TGTGCCAGCAGGGCAAGGGGGCGGTTGGACGAGCAGTACTTC. The J gene is TRBJ2-7, the V gene TRBV6-6; TRBD1 aligns across 7 bases. CDR1 is MNHNY, CDR2 SVGAGI, per germline (reference sequence). The CDR3 totals 14 residues. V lost 6 bases and J lost 5; bases outside the gene matches: 10.

V usage is TRBV28 and J usage is TRBJ2-5; D gene ambiguous. The CDR3 covers 14 residues. Looked up from germline, CDR1 is MDHEN and CDR2 is SYDVKM. The V end lost 8 bases, the J end lost 1 base, and 14 bases lay between the germline ends. The CDR3 region has the DNA TGTGCCAGCGGTAAGACCGCGTCCCAAGAGACCCAGTACTTC. Encoded protein: CASGKTASQETQYF.

This clonotype was counted ten times or more. The V gene is TRBV20-1, the J gene TRBJ1-1, with D possibly being TRBD1 (6 bases). The CDR3 contains 15 residues. Germline CDR1 is DFQATT and CDR2 is SNEGSKA (reference sequence). Deletions cut 1 base from V and 3 bases from J, with 15 bases between. CDR3 bases: TGCAGTGCTAGAGTGGCAGGGGTTTGGGACACTGAAGCTTTCTTT. Translating gives CSARVAGVWDTEAFF.

The chain combines TRBV3-1 with TRBJ2-1, with 9 bases aligning to TRBD2. Per germline, CDR1 LGHDT and CDR2 YNNKEL (reference sequence). The CDR3 is made up of 15 amino acids. The V gene end was trimmed by 0 bases and the J gene end by 6 bases; junction bases not matched to a gene: 3. Written as DNA, the CDR3 is TGTGCCAGCAGCCAAGACTTTAGCGGGAGCAATGAGCAGTTCTTC. It translates to CASSQDFSGSNEQFF.

CDR3 nucleotide sequence: TGCGCCAGCAGCTTGGAATATCAGGGACTCCCTAAAGCTTTCTTT. This encodes CASSLEYQGLPKAFF. The rearrangement uses TRBV5-1 and TRBJ1-1, with D maybe TRBD1 (5 bases). CDR1 and CDR2 (germline): SGHRS, YFSETQ. This CDR3 contains 15 residues. V was clipped by 0 bases and J by 9 bases, with 18 bases between them.

In this sample, this clonotype turned up many times. The rearrangement uses TRBV7-9 and TRBJ2-3, with 8 bases aligning to TRBD2. The CDR3 contains 14 residues. Looked up from germline, CDR1 is SEHNR and CDR2 is FQNEAQ (reference sequence). V was pared by 11 bases and J by 2 bases, with 9 bases of the junction left unmatched. CDR3 nucleotides: TGTGCCGGGACGCATAGCGGGAACACAGATACGCAGTATTTT. Residues: CAGTHSGNTDTQYF.

The chain combines TRBV19 with TRBJ1-2, with D tentatively TRBD1 (5 bases). This CDR3 has 14 amino acids. V dropped 6 bases and J dropped 8 bases, with 19 bases sitting between them. Germline V lookup: CDR1 LNHDA, CDR2 SQIVND (reference sequence). CDR3 nucleotide sequence: TGTGCCAGTAGCCCAGGGCACCTAATGGGGGGCTACACCTTC. It codes for CASSPGHLMGGYTF.

This clonotype occurred a few times. The chain combines TRBV20-1 with TRBJ2-1; 7 positions agree with TRBD1. CDR3 length: 15 residues. J was trimmed by 2 bases and V by 6 bases; bases with no gene match: 10. The V gene's germline CDR1 is DFQATT and CDR2 SNEGSKA (reference sequence). For the CDR3, the DNA is TGCAGTGCCAGCATTGGGGACAGCCCCTACAATGAGCAGTTCTTC. Its translation: CSASIGDSPYNEQFF.

V and J are TRBV29-1 and TRBJ2-2, with D perhaps matching TRBD1 (6 bases). Germline CDR1 and CDR2: SQVTM and ANQGSEA. The V gene lost 1 base and the J gene lost 6 bases, with 9 bases spanning the gap. The CDR3 loop spans 13 amino acids. As DNA, the CDR3 is TGCAGCGTTGAAGCCCGACAGGCCGGGGAGCTGTTTTTT. Translated, it gives CSVEARQAGELFF.

The chain employs TRBV18 and TRBJ1-2; no firm D call. CDR3 length: 15 amino acids. Per germline, CDR1 KGHSH and CDR2 LQKENI. With 0 bases removed from V and 4 bases from J, the gap between germline ends came to 12 bases. CDR3 amino acids: CASSPPIGSSYGYTF. The CDR3 DNA follows: TGTGCCAGCTCACCACCGATCGGCAGTTCCTATGGCTACACCTTC.

This rearrangement joins TRBV5-8 to TRBJ2-7; TRBD1 is a possible D gene (6 bases). The CDR3 consists of 15 residues. Germline V gene sequence: CDR1 SGHTS, CDR2 YDEGEE. Trimming took off 4 bases at V and 0 bases at J, with 14 bases between the two ends. CDR3 DNA: TGTGCCAGCAGCGCCCCATGGGACAACTCCTACGAGCAGTACTTC. Amino acid sequence: CASSAPWDNSYEQYF.

V and J are TRBV6-6 and TRBJ1-4; no reliable D call. CDR3 length: 12 residues. Germline V gives CDR1 MNHNY, CDR2 SVGAGI (reference sequence). V dropped 0 bases and J dropped 8 bases, with 4 bases sitting between them. CDR3 protein: CASSYSSEKLFF. The CDR3 coding sequence is TGTGCCAGCAGTTACTCGTCGGAAAAACTGTTTTTT.

This clonotype has at least ten counts. This chain joins TRBV3-1 and TRBJ1-6; possible D gene TRBD1, 5 bases. Germline CDR1 and CDR2: LGHDT and YNNKEL (reference sequence). The V end was cut by 4 bases, the J end by 5 bases, with 9 bases between. The CDR3 covers 14 residues. CDR3 sequence reads: CASSRGHNNSPLHF. CDR3 DNA: TGTGCCAGCAGCCGCGGACACAATAATTCACCCCTCCACTTT.

This clonotype has only a few counts. The chain has TRBV5-1 and TRBJ1-1; D ambiguous. The CDR3 runs 14 residues. Germline V gene lookup returns CDR1 SGHRS and CDR2 YFSETQ. V shed 1 base and J shed 0 bases, with 7 bases lying between them. The CDR3 DNA is TGCGCCAGCAGCTTGTTGTCCCTGAACACTGAAGCTTTCTTT. Residues: CASSLLSLNTEAFF. The full variable domain, in which reference TRBV5-1 and TRBJ1-1 provide the parts outside the CDR3, is KAGVTQTPRYLIKTRGQQVTLSCSPISGHRSVSWYQQTPGQGLQFLFEYFSETQRNKGNFPGRFSGRQFSNSRSEMNVSTLELGDSALYLCASSLLSLNTEAFFGQGTRLTVV.

This clonotype was seen more than once but under ten times. The gene calls are TRBV5-3 and TRBJ1-5, with D possibly being TRBD1 (6 bases). TRBV5-3 has ORF status, its function being uncertain. The length of the CDR3 is 18 residues. Trimming took 1 base from V and 4 from J, leaving 21 bases between them. The CDR3 DNA reads as TGTGCCAGAAGCTTGCCGCCGGACAGAAGGGTTTTTAATCAGCCCCAGCATTTT. Its protein is CARSLPPDRRVFNQPQHF.

This clonotype has more than one count but fewer than ten. The rearrangement uses TRBV4-3 and TRBJ1-4, with D tentatively TRBD1 (5 bases). The germline V gene encodes CDR1 LGHNA and CDR2 YSLEER. CDR3 length: 15 amino acids. V shed 0 bases and J shed 8 bases, with 13 bases lying between them. Written as DNA, the CDR3 is TGCGCCAGCAGCCAAGAGGGGTCACGGGGGGAAAAACTGTTTTTT. Translation gives CASSQEGSRGEKLFF.

A few counts support this clonotype. The V call is TRBV19, the J call TRBJ2-7; D gene uncertain. The CDR3 consists of 11 residues. The V end was cut by 6 bases, the J end by 3 bases, with 6 bases between. Germline V gene data show CDR1 as LNHDA and CDR2 as SQIVND (reference sequence). The chain's CDR3 is CASRDLYEQYF. The CDR3 nucleotides are TGTGCCAGTAGGGACCTCTACGAGCAGTACTTC.

This chain joins TRBV2 and TRBJ2-3; 9 bases are a match to TRBD2. This CDR3 has 14 residues. Germline V gene data show CDR1 as SNHLY and CDR2 as FYNNEI. V was pared by 3 bases and J by 5 bases, with 3 bases of the junction left unmatched. The CDR3 DNA reads as TGTGCCAGCAGTGAGAAACTAGCGGGAGATACGCAGTATTTT. This codes for CASSEKLAGDTQYF. Full variable domain (missing parts from reference TRBV2 and TRBJ2-3): EPEVTQTPSHQVTQMGQEVILRCVPISNHLYFYWYRQILGQKVEFLVSFYNNEISEKSEIFDDQFSVERPDGSNFTLKIRSTKLEDSAMYFCASSEKLAGDTQYFGPGTRLTVL.